Listed here is a single TCR beta chain. This record belongs to a study of blood T cell repertoires in COVID-19. Original handling: Estimation of nucleated cell counts relied on the amplification of reference gene primers. Clones were sequenced by immunoSEQ multiplex PCR, and TCRdb holds only the in-frame ones, with some missing. The DNA was the basis for D and trimming; V, J and clone size are from that table. Among approximately 390,000 clones listed, about 89% were seen once. Germline V gene sequence: CDR1 SGHNT, CDR2 YENEEA. The V segment lost 9 bases and the J segment 4 bases; nucleotides outside the gene matches: 3. The CDR3 covers 12 residues.

Sequencing was performed on peripheral blood. This chain links TRBV11-3 with TRBJ1-2, with TRBD1 matching 9 bases. The sequence derives from an older woman with COVID-19, enrolled during active disease. The CDR3 is CARRQGGYGYTF. CDR3 coding DNA: TGTGCCAGAAGACAGGGGGGCTATGGCTACACCTTC.